Listed below are T cell receptor beta chains from one sample, sequenced in a study of preoperative IRX-2 immunotherapy in early breast cancer. Sequenced by immunoSEQ multiplex PCR; TCRdb stores in-frame clones only, minus some. The sample has 25,000 to 30,000 clones, around 91% seen once. This specimen was acquired from a patient treated with IRX-2 immunotherapy. The source is a human donor with breast cancer. Each CDR3 is given with its conserved first and last residue. The D gene is left open where the match is weak. Some rows mark clone size as missing; the rest say once, few, many or name a class of expanded clone.

D	length	J	size	V	CDR3	DNA
.	16	TRBJ2-7	.	TRBV5-1	CASSESGKRRNYEQYF	TGCGCCAGCAGCGAATCCGGGAAACGACGCAACTACGAGCAGTACTTC
.	16	TRBJ2-6	few	TRBV29-1	CSVNLGRDSGANVLTF	TGCAGCGTTAACTTGGGCAGGGACTCTGGGGCCAACGTCCTGACTTTC
.	14	TRBJ2-3	.	TRBV9	CASSVGPPRGSQYF	TGTGCCAGCAGCGTAGGCCCCCCGAGAGGATCGCAGTATTTT
TRBD2	14	TRBJ2-3	.	TRBV2	CASSGLAGTDTQYF	TGTGCCAGCAGTGGACTAGCGGGCACAGATACGCAGTATTTT
.	15	TRBJ1-5	.	TRBV6-1	CASSEGRAADQPQHF	TGTGCCAGCAGTGAAGGAAGGGCAGCGGATCAGCCCCAGCATTTT
TRBD1	14	TRBJ2-1	.	TRBV5-4	CASSGGQGKGEQFF	TGTGCCAGCAGCGGAGGACAGGGAAAAGGTGAGCAGTTCTTC
.	14	TRBJ1-1	.	TRBV6-5	CASSSRTGNTEAFF	TGTGCCAGCAGTTCCCGGACTGGTAACACTGAAGCTTTCTTT
TRBD1	16	TRBJ2-2	.	TRBV11-2	CASSLVAGGFFGELFF	TGTGCCAGCAGCTTAGTGGCAGGGGGCTTTTTCGGGGAGCTGTTTTTT
.	18	TRBJ2-3	.	TRBV2	CASDKAHYGLSSTDTQYF	TGTGCCAGCGACAAGGCGCATTATGGACTTTCGAGCACAGATACGCAGTATTTT
.	13	TRBJ2-7	.	TRBV28	CASSLGPPYEQYF	TGTGCCAGCAGTTTGGGACCTCCTTACGAGCAGTACTTC
.	15	TRBJ1-3	.	TRBV10-1	CASRGLRTVGNTIYF	TGCGCCAGCAGAGGGTTGAGGACAGTAGGAAACACCATATATTTT
TRBD1	17	TRBJ2-7	.	TRBV11-2	CASSLDGTGYPPYEQYF	TGTGCCAGCAGCTTAGACGGGACAGGGTATCCCCCCTACGAGCAGTACTTC
TRBD1	17	TRBJ2-2	.	TRBV5-4	CASSLRSGTGNTGELFF	TGTGCCAGCAGCTTGCGTTCCGGGACAGGGAACACCGGGGAGCTGTTTTTT
.	17	TRBJ1-5	once	TRBV6-1	CVSSETSRVHSNQPQHF	TGTGTCAGCAGTGAAACGTCCCGGGTTCATAGCAATCAGCCCCAGCATTTT
.	13	TRBJ2-5	.	TRBV7-2	CASSWKGVETQYF	TGTGCCAGCAGCTGGAAGGGGGTAGAGACCCAGTACTTC
TRBD1	14	TRBJ1-1	.	TRBV30	CAWSLGTVNTEAFF	TGTGCCTGGAGTCTAGGGACAGTGAACACTGAAGCTTTCTTT
.	13	TRBJ2-1	few	TRBV6-4	CASSDKASNEQFF	TGTGCCAGCAGTGACAAGGCTTCTAATGAGCAGTTCTTC
.	13	TRBJ2-5	.	TRBV9	CASSVAVQETQYF	TGTGCCAGCAGCGTAGCCGTACAAGAGACCCAGTACTTC
TRBD1	13	TRBJ2-7	.	TRBV27	CASSGQGVGEQYF	TGTGCCAGCAGCGGACAGGGGGTTGGAGAGCAGTACTTC
.	11	TRBJ2-1	.	TRBV9	CASSSSDEQFF	TGTGCCAGCAGCAGTAGCGATGAGCAGTTCTTC
TRBD1	14	TRBJ2-5	.	TRBV30	CAWGGDSLQETQYF	TGTGCCTGGGGTGGGGACAGTTTACAAGAGACCCAGTACTTC
TRBD1	14	TRBJ1-6	once	TRBV27	CASRQGPYNSPLHF	TGTGCCAGCCGACAGGGACCATATAATTCACCCCTCCACTTT